Following are 13 T cell receptor beta chains from one sample sequenced in a study of blood T cell repertoires in COVID-19. Assay: immunoSEQ multiplex PCR; the TCRdb copy retains only in-frame clones and omits some. The sample carries approximately 300,000 clones, more than 80% recorded once. Specimen: peripheral blood. These receptors came from a woman aged 50 to 60 with COVID-19, enrolled during active disease.

This clone was seen a single time. The chain uses TRBV11-3 and TRBJ2-3; 8 bases align to TRBD2. Germline CDR1 reads SGHNT; CDR2 reads YENEEA. The CDR3 consists of 15 residues. J was trimmed by 2 bases and V by 7 bases; bases with no gene match: 8. The chain's CDR3 is CASKTSGGFTDTQYF. For the CDR3, the DNA is TGTGCCAGCAAAACTAGCGGCGGCTTCACAGATACGCAGTATTTT.

The V and J genes are TRBV7-2 and TRBJ2-7, with D perhaps TRBD2 (6 bases). V was trimmed by 4 bases and J by 3 bases, leaving 13 bases between them. This CDR3 has 14 residues. Germline CDR1 SGHTA, CDR2 FQGNSA. DNA for the CDR3: TGTGCCAGCAGCTCCTTGCTCGGGGGCTACGAGCAGTACTTC. Translated, it gives CASSSLLGGYEQYF.

The chain carries TRBV28 and TRBJ2-1; 10 positions agree with TRBD2. This CDR3 is 15 amino acids long. CDR1 is MDHEN, CDR2 SYDVKM, per germline. The junction had 7 bases not matched to a gene; V was cut back by 2 bases and J by 9 bases. This CDR3 reads CASSLVLAGAGEQFF. The DNA for the CDR3 is TGTGCCAGCAGTTTAGTCCTAGCGGGAGCAGGTGAGCAGTTCTTC.

The chain joins TRBV28 to TRBJ1-4; D unresolved. The V gene lost 2 bases and the J gene lost 5 bases, with 9 bases spanning the gap. CDR1 and CDR2 from the germline V gene are MDHEN and SYDVKM. CDR3 length: 14 amino acids. In DNA form, the CDR3 reads TGTGCCAGCAGTTTAAGAATACGGAATGAAAAACTGTTTTTT. Protein: CASSLRIRNEKLFF. Full variable domain (outside the CDR3, taken from reference TRBV28 and TRBJ1-4): DVKVTQSSRYLVKRTGEKVFLECVQDMDHENMFWYRQDPGLGLRLIYFSYDVKMKEKGDIPEGYSVSREKKERFSLILESASTNQTSMYLCASSLRIRNEKLFFGSGTQLSVL.

V and J are TRBV6-5 and TRBJ2-1; perhaps TRBD1 as D (6 bases). The CDR3 totals 14 residues. V was cut by 8 bases and J by 3 bases, with 14 bases left in between. Germline-derived CDR1 and CDR2 are MNHEY and SVGAGI. The DNA of the CDR3 is TGTGCCAGCGTAGGGGGTGGAAGCTACAATGAGCAGTTCTTC. This encodes CASVGGGSYNEQFF.

V is TRBV7-6 and J is TRBJ2-5; D possibly corresponds to TRBD2 (6 bases). Germline CDR1 SGHVS, CDR2 FNYEAQ. V was shortened by 0 bases and J by 4 bases, with 12 bases between the two germline ends. The CDR3 consists of 15 residues. This CDR3 is CASSLALGGGETQYF. CDR3 DNA sequence: TGTGCCAGCAGCTTAGCGCTGGGGGGAGGAGAGACCCAGTACTTC.

The gene calls are TRBV12-3 or TRBV12-4 and TRBJ1-2, with D perhaps TRBD1 (6 bases). The CDR3 covers 13 residues. Trimming cost V 5 bases and J 2 bases, with 9 bases left between them. The CDR3 loop reads CASSTGINYGYTF. In nucleotides, the CDR3 is TGTGCCAGCAGTACAGGGATCAACTATGGCTACACCTTC.

The chain links TRBV24-1 to TRBJ2-3; 10 positions match TRBD2. The J segment lost 3 bases and the V segment lost 4 bases, leaving 6 bases of the junction unmatched. Germline lookup yields CDR1 KGHDR and CDR2 SFDVKD. CDR3 length: 16 amino acids. In DNA, the CDR3 is TGTGCCACCAGTGACCCCGGACTAGCGGCTACAGATACGCAGTATTTT. Translated, it gives CATSDPGLAATDTQYF.

The chain carries TRBV5-4 and TRBJ2-7, with TRBD2 identical over 9 bases. The CDR3 spans 14 residues. Germline loops: CDR1 SGHNT, CDR2 YYREEE (reference sequence). The trim removed 1 base at V and 4 bases at J, leaving 3 bases unmatched. The CDR3 DNA follows: TGTGCCAGCAGCTTGTCGCTAGCGGGATACGAGCAGTACTTC. Protein: CASSLSLAGYEQYF.

The chain links TRBV7-9 to TRBJ1-6, with D possibly being TRBD1 (5 bases). The ends were cut back, 4 bases at V and 7 bases at J, with 11 bases in the middle. The CDR3 totals 14 residues. CDR1 and CDR2 from the germline V gene are SEHNR and FQNEAQ (reference sequence). CDR3 amino acids: CASSSRVKNSPLHF. The CDR3 DNA reads TGTGCCAGCAGCTCCAGGGTTAAGAATTCACCCCTCCACTTT. Variable domain in full (rest from reference TRBV7-9 and TRBJ1-6): DTGVSQNPRHKITKRGQNVTFRCDPISEHNRLYWYRQTLGQGPEFLTYFQNEAQLEKSRLLSDRFSAERPKGSFSTLEIQRTEQGDSAMYLCASSSRVKNSPLHFGNGTRLTVT.

V usage is TRBV18 and J usage is TRBJ1-1; D uncertain. Germline loops: CDR1 KGHSH, CDR2 LQKENI. Deletions cut 2 bases from V and 0 bases from J, with 7 bases between. CDR3 size: 14 residues. The DNA of the CDR3 is TGTGCCAGCTCACCAAGCGGGGTGAACACTGAAGCTTTCTTT. Translation gives CASSPSGVNTEAFF. Filled out from reference TRBV18 and TRBJ1-1, the complete variable domain reads NAGVMQNPRHLVRRRGQEARLRCSPMKGHSHVYWYRQLPEEGLKFMVYLQKENIIDESGMPKERFSAEFPKEGPSILRIQQVVRGDSAAYFCASSPSGVNTEAFFGQGTRLTVV.

This sequence joins TRBV9 and TRBJ2-7; 10 positions agree with TRBD2. Trimming cost V 0 bases and J 3 bases; bases outside gene matches: 9. The CDR3 length is 17 residues. Germline CDR1 SGDLS, CDR2 YYNGEE. In nucleotides, the CDR3 is TGTGCCAGCAGCGTAGCCGAAAGCGGGAGGGCCATCTACGAGCAGTACTTC. Protein product: CASSVAESGRAIYEQYF.

This clone has just one count. This sequence joins TRBV19 and TRBJ1-3; weak D call: TRBD1 (6 bases). This CDR3 has 18 residues. The V gene's germline CDR1 is LNHDA and CDR2 SQIVND (reference sequence). The V and J ends lost 3 bases and 5 bases respectively, with 23 bases between them. The CDR3 DNA reads TGTGCCAGTAGTATCGCTGCCTGGGGGCAGGGAGCAAGAAACACCATATATTTT. Amino acid sequence: CASSIAAWGQGARNTIYF.